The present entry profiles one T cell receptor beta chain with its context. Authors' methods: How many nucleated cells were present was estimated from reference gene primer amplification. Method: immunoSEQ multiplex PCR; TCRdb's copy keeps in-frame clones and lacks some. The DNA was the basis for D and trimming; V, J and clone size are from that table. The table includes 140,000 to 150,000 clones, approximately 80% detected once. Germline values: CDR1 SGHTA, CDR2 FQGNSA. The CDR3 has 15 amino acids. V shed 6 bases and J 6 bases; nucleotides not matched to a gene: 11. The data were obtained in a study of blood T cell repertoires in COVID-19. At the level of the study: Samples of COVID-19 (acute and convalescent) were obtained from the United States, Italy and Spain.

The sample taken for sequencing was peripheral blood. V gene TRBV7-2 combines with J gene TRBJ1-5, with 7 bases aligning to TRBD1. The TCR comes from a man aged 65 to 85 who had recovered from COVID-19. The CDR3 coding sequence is TGTGCCAGCAGTCCGGGACAGTATCTTGGTCAGCCCCAGCATTTT. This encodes CASSPGQYLGQPQHF.